Shown below are 5 T cell receptor beta chains from a single sample sequenced in a study of blood T cell repertoires in COVID-19 (dated by TCRdb to 2018 to 2021). Libraries came from the immunoSEQ multiplex PCR assay. Drawn from immuneACCESS, this table holds only the in-frame rearrangements with V and J called that TCRdb kept. Clones are partly lost; checked studies trace under half to an unresolved V gene and leave the rest unexplained. Within this sample are about 45,000 clones, with roughly three quarters of them counted one time only. The ten largest clones represent 15% to 20% of the sample. Sequencing was done on a sample of peripheral blood. These receptors all come from a man between 70 and 80 years old with acute or convalescent COVID-19.

The chain links TRBV5-1 to TRBJ2-5; 7 positions agree with TRBD1. Germline V CDR1 and CDR2: SGHRS, YFSETQ. The CDR3 totals 17 residues. The junction had 12 bases not matched to a gene; V was cut back by 0 bases and J by 4 bases. CDR3: CASSLEGTVGIGETQYF. The CDR3 bases are TGCGCCAGCAGCTTGGAGGGGACAGTGGGGATCGGAGAGACCCAGTACTTC.

The chain is built from TRBV24-1 and TRBJ1-1, with a weak D call TRBD1 (5 bases). CDR3 length: 13 residues. Trimming shortened V by 8 bases and J by 5 bases, and 14 bases separated the two germline ends. CDR1 KGHDR and CDR2 SFDVKD come from the germline V gene. CDR3 coding DNA: TGTGCCACCACGGATGGGGGGTGGACTGAAGCTTTCTTT. This gives the protein CATTDGGWTEAFF.

This clone has a handful of counts. The chain recombines TRBV6-5 with TRBJ2-3; the match to TRBD1 covers 8 bases. V trimming: 6 bases; J trimming: 4 bases; junction bases outside the gene matches: 9. The germline V gene has CDR1 MNHEY and CDR2 SVGAGI. This CDR3 region has 15 residues. The CDR3: CASSHRTGFSDTQYF. The DNA for the CDR3 is TGTGCCAGCAGCCATAGGACAGGGTTTTCAGATACGCAGTATTTT.

This clone was detected only a few times. V is TRBV30 and J is TRBJ2-2; D remains ambiguous. The germline V and J ends were trimmed by 7 bases and 5 bases, with 17 bases remaining between them. Germline assignment: CDR1 GTSNPN and CDR2 SVGIG (reference sequence). The CDR3 runs 14 residues. The CDR3: CASLEDTTTGELFF. DNA for the CDR3: TGTGCCTCGCTCGAGGATACTACAACCGGGGAGCTGTTTTTT.

The chain recombines TRBV28 with TRBJ2-1; the match to TRBD1 covers 7 bases. Germline V gene data show CDR1 as MDHEN and CDR2 as SYDVKM. The V and J ends lost 6 bases and 1 base, in that order; junction bases with no gene match: 9. CDR3 length equals 16 residues. The CDR3 region has the DNA TGTGCCAGCAGCGAACCAAGGGGGCTGTCCTACAATGAGCAGTTCTTC. Protein: CASSEPRGLSYNEQFF.